This passage covers 14 T cell receptor beta chains from one sample sequenced in a study of cytomegalovirus exposure and HLA in healthy donors. Primers for the PCR totalled 60 Vbeta and 13 Jbeta. Some clones are missing from TCRdb's copy, which holds only in-frame ones; the method was immunoSEQ multiplex PCR. The sample holds approximately 59,000 clones, around 73% seen once. The sample comprised PBMCs. These receptors were obtained from a girl under 18 in good health and CMV-seropositive.

CDR3 coding DNA: TGCGCCAGCAGCCAAGTAGGGGGAGATGGCTACACCTTC. Its translation is CASSQVGGDGYTF. The J gene is TRBJ1-2, the V gene TRBV4-1; a weak D match, TRBD1 (6 bases). This CDR3 contains 13 residues. The germline V gene has CDR1 MGHRA and CDR2 YSYEKL. Trimming took 1 base from V and 6 from J, leaving 9 bases between them.

This clone was detected once. The chain has TRBV28 and TRBJ1-6, with a tentative D call TRBD1 (6 bases). The germline CDR1 and CDR2 sequences are MDHEN and SYDVKM. The V and J ends lost 8 bases and 7 bases respectively, with 24 bases between them. The CDR3 consists of 17 residues. The CDR3 bases are TGTGCCAGCCTACCTACAGGGACGCGCTACCAAAATTCACCCCTCCACTTT. Protein: CASLPTGTRYQNSPLHF.

This sequence joins TRBV6-1 and TRBJ2-2, with no clear D. The CDR3 length is 15 residues. Trimming took 6 bases from V and 0 from J, leaving 11 bases between them. CDR1 MNHNS and CDR2 SASEGT come from the germline V gene. CDR3 loop: CASRSRSANTGELFF. DNA for the CDR3: TGTGCCAGCAGGAGCAGGTCCGCGAACACCGGGGAGCTGTTTTTT.

Note on this clone: A read error may produce the germline difference seen at one junction end. The genes are TRBV28 and TRBJ2-7; the D is unclear. Germline lookup yields CDR1 MDHEN and CDR2 SYDVKM. There are 10 residues in the CDR3. In DNA form, the CDR3 reads TGTGCGAGCAGTGGTTCAGGGCAGTACTTC. Its protein product is CASSGSGQYF.

This chain connects TRBV27 to TRBJ2-2, with 7 bases aligning to TRBD1. From germline, CDR1 is MNHEY and CDR2 SMNVEV (reference sequence). The CDR3 covers 15 residues. With V trimmed by 5 bases and J by 1 base, 4 bases remained unmatched. CDR3 nucleotides: TGTGCCAGCAGTATCCGGACAGGGAACACCGGGGAGCTGTTTTTT. Translating gives CASSIRTGNTGELFF.

The CDR3 coding sequence is TGTGCCAGCAGCCCAACAAGCGGGGGATTGGACTACAATGAGCAGTTCTTC. Encoded protein: CASSPTSGGLDYNEQFF. The chain joins TRBV4-2 to TRBJ2-1, with 8 bases lining up with TRBD2. The V and J ends lost 4 bases and 3 bases, in that order; junction bases with no gene match: 11. This CDR3 has 17 amino acids. The germline gives CDR1 LGHNA, CDR2 YNFKEQ.

The table lists this clone with a few counts. This chain uses TRBV5-6 with TRBJ1-2, with TRBD1 identical over 9 bases. Germline V lookup: CDR1 SGHDT, CDR2 YYEEEE. The CDR3 length is 13 residues. After removal of 0 bases from V and 9 bases from J, the junction contained 3 bases not matched to a gene. CDR3 bases: TGTGCCAGCAGCTTGGACAGGGGGCTGAGCTACACCTTC. It translates to CASSLDRGLSYTF.

This clone was counted between two and nine times. The chain combines TRBV2 with TRBJ2-7; 7 nucleotides agree with TRBD1. The CDR3 length is 14 residues. V was clipped by 6 bases and J by 4 bases; unmatched bases: 9. Germline-derived CDR1 and CDR2 are SNHLY and FYNNEI. CDR3 protein: CASRPTGTVYEQYF. The CDR3 DNA reads TGTGCCAGCAGGCCGACCGGGACAGTATACGAGCAGTACTTC.

This clone was picked up a small number of times. The CDR3 sequence is CASSTRTGCTDTQYF. The CDR3 DNA reads as TGTGCCAGCAGCACCCGGACAGGGTGCACAGATACGCAGTATTTT. V and J are TRBV21-1 and TRBJ2-3; TRBD1 is the table's D call and was not checked against the DNA. TRBV21-1 is noted as a pseudogene. This CDR3 has 15 amino acids.

The V and J genes are TRBV30 and TRBJ1-3; D not resolved. This CDR3 is built from 14 residues. CDR1 and CDR2 (germline): GTSNPN, SVGIG (reference sequence). With 3 bases removed from V and 4 bases from J, the gap between germline ends came to 13 bases. The CDR3 reads CAWSAPPGGNTIYF. In DNA form, the CDR3 reads TGTGCCTGGAGCGCACCCCCGGGGGGAAACACCATATATTTT.

The chain has TRBV6-5 and TRBJ1-5; D possibly corresponds to TRBD1 (6 bases). V lost 7 bases to trimming and J lost 4 bases, with 8 bases between them. The CDR3 is 12 residues long. Germline V gene sequence: CDR1 MNHEY, CDR2 SVGAGI. CDR3 sequence: CASNRANQPQHF. DNA for the CDR3: TGTGCCAGCAACAGGGCGAATCAGCCCCAGCATTTT.

This rearrangement joins TRBV15 to TRBJ2-3; TRBD2 matches at 8 bases. The CDR3 totals 15 residues. The ends lost 3 bases at V and 4 bases at J; junction bases unmatched: 6. Germline V gene lookup returns CDR1 LNHNV and CDR2 YYDKDF (reference sequence). Here the CDR3 reads CATSSSSGKADTQYF. For the CDR3, the DNA is TGTGCCACCAGCAGCAGTAGCGGGAAGGCAGATACGCAGTATTTT.

This clone was counted only a few times. V is TRBV25-1 and J is TRBJ2-5; 7 nucleotides align to TRBD1. This CDR3 is built from 15 residues. Trimming removed 6 bases from V and 2 bases from J; junction bases left unmatched: 9. Germline CDR1 MGHDK, CDR2 SYGVNS. CDR3 protein: CASSEPGTVQETQYF. The CDR3 DNA follows: TGTGCCAGCAGCGAACCCGGGACAGTTCAAGAGACCCAGTACTTC.

V and J are TRBV6-5 and TRBJ1-2; 8 positions match TRBD1. The V and J ends lost 7 bases and 8 bases, in that order; junction bases with no gene match: 12. The length of the CDR3 is 14 residues. Germline V gene lookup returns CDR1 MNHEY and CDR2 SVGAGI. The CDR3 loop is CASTRTGQAVGYTF. As DNA, the CDR3 is TGTGCCAGCACTAGGACAGGGCAAGCGGTAGGCTACACCTTC.